The 20 T cell receptor beta chains reported below all come from one sample, sequenced in a study of blood T cell repertoires in COVID-19. Here immunoSEQ multiplex PCR was the method, and the copy in TCRdb shows in-frame clones only, minus some. The profile shows some 120,000 clones, around four fifths of them singletons. The sequencing sample was made of peripheral blood. Source of these receptors: a man of 80 years or more with active or convalescent COVID-19.

This sequence joins TRBV6-5 and TRBJ2-3, with TRBD2 as a possible D gene (5 bases). With 6 bases removed from V and 1 base from J, the gap between germline ends came to 14 bases. The CDR3 totals 15 residues. Germline CDR1 reads MNHEY; CDR2 reads SVGAGI. CDR3: CASRLWAGGTDTQYF. DNA for the CDR3: TGTGCCAGCAGACTCTGGGCCGGGGGCACAGATACGCAGTATTTT.

V gene TRBV7-3 combines with J gene TRBJ2-5, with D unresolved. CDR1 and CDR2 from the germline V gene are SGHTA and FQGTGA. The ends were cut back, 4 bases at V and 2 bases at J, with 8 bases in the middle. The CDR3 spans 13 residues. The CDR3 DNA reads TGTGCCAGCAGCTCCACTATGCAAGAGACCCAGTACTTC. It codes for CASSSTMQETQYF.

This chain joins TRBV9 and TRBJ2-3; perhaps TRBD1 as D (5 bases). The germline gives CDR1 SGDLS, CDR2 YYNGEE. CDR3 length equals 15 residues. V lost 0 bases to trimming and J lost 6 bases, with 14 bases between them. The chain's CDR3 is CASSVAMGLKDTQYF. As DNA, the CDR3 is TGTGCCAGCAGCGTAGCTATGGGGCTTAAGGATACGCAGTATTTT.

The rearrangement uses TRBV7-2 and TRBJ1-4; TRBD1 is a possible D gene (5 bases). V was shortened by 1 base and J by 11 bases, with 11 bases between the two germline ends. Germline CDR1 SGHTA, CDR2 FQGNSA. The CDR3 contains 13 residues. The DNA for the CDR3 is TGTGCCAGCAGCTTAGAGGGGTCGTGGAAACTGTTTTTT. Translation: CASSLEGSWKLFF.

This clone was seen only once. The chain links TRBV5-1 to TRBJ2-5, with 7 bases fitting TRBD1. The V gene's germline CDR1 is SGHRS and CDR2 YFSETQ. The CDR3 has 15 amino acids. V dropped 2 bases and J dropped 0; count of bases not matched to a gene: 4. For the CDR3, the DNA is TGCGCCAGCAGCTTTGGGACAGCAAACCAAGAGACCCAGTACTTC. It is translated as CASSFGTANQETQYF.

Here the CDR3 reads CASSKPGQGRYEQYF. Written as DNA, the CDR3 is TGTGCCAGCAGTAAACCGGGACAGGGACGCTACGAGCAGTACTTC. V and J are TRBV28 and TRBJ2-7; TRBD1 agrees at 9 bases. V shed 5 bases, J shed 3 bases, and the junction held 8 bases outside the gene matches. Germline CDR1 is MDHEN and CDR2 is SYDVKM. CDR3 size: 15 residues.

The J gene is TRBJ2-2, the V gene TRBV2; TRBD2 is a possible D gene (5 bases). The CDR3 consists of 14 residues. The germline gives CDR1 SNHLY, CDR2 FYNNEI. With 7 bases removed from V and 4 bases from J, the gap between germline ends came to 13 bases. CDR3 region: CASKVRAGTGELFF. The CDR3 DNA reads TGTGCCAGCAAGGTGCGGGCGGGCACCGGGGAGCTGTTTTTT.

The genes are TRBV28 and TRBJ1-1; no definite D call. Trimming removed 5 bases at V and 1 base at J, with 8 bases between. There are 13 residues in the CDR3. Germline V CDR1 and CDR2: MDHEN, SYDVKM. CDR3 nucleotide sequence: TGTGCCAGCAGTCAACACGCGAACACTGAAGCTTTCTTT. Protein: CASSQHANTEAFF.

DNA of the CDR3: TGTGCCAGCAGCCCCGGGAGGGGCACTGAAGCTTTCTTT. It translates to CASSPGRGTEAFF. The J gene is TRBJ1-1, the V gene TRBV14, with D perhaps matching TRBD1 (5 bases). The CDR3 length is 13 residues. Germline V gene sequence: CDR1 SGHDN, CDR2 FVKESK. V lost 4 bases, J lost 4 bases, and 10 bases lay in between. Variable domain in full (rest from reference TRBV14 and TRBJ1-1): EAGVTQFPSHSVIEKGQTVTLRCDPISGHDNLYWYRRVMGKEIKFLLHFVKESKQDESGMPNNRFLAERTGGTYSTLKVQPAELEDSGVYFCASSPGRGTEAFFGQGTRLTVV.

The chain uses TRBV7-2 and TRBJ2-5; D may be TRBD1 (6 bases). Per germline, CDR1 SGHTA and CDR2 FQGNSA. The CDR3 spans 15 residues. Between the trimmed V and J ends, which lost 5 bases and 0 bases, there was a span of 13 bases. CDR3 amino acids: CASSERGGYQETQYF. DNA for the CDR3: TGTGCCAGCAGCGAAAGAGGGGGATACCAAGAGACCCAGTACTTC. The whole variable domain, remainder taken from reference TRBV7-2 and TRBJ2-5, is GAGVSQSPSNKVTEKGKDVELRCDPISGHTALYWYRQSLGQGLEFLIYFQGNSAPDKSGLPSDRFSAERTGGSVSTLTIQRTQQEDSAVYLCASSERGGYQETQYFGPGTRLLVL.

This clone was detected only a few times. The V and J genes are TRBV5-8 and TRBJ2-7; 9 bases map to TRBD2. J was trimmed by 3 bases and V by 1 base; bases with no gene match: 5. Germline V gives CDR1 SGHTS, CDR2 YDEGEE. The CDR3 is 15 residues long. The DNA of the CDR3 is TGTGCCAGCAGCTTGTCTTCTAGCGGGGACTACGAGCAGTACTTC. Its protein is CASSLSSSGDYEQYF.

V usage is TRBV7-3 and J usage is TRBJ1-6, with a tentative D call TRBD1 (6 bases). The CDR3 loop spans 13 amino acids. Trimming removed 5 bases from V and 10 bases from J, with 12 bases in between. The V gene's germline CDR1 is SGHTA and CDR2 FQGTGA. CDR3 nucleotide sequence: TGTGCCAGCAGCCGGGACACATCATCACCCCTCCACTTT. Protein product: CASSRDTSSPLHF.

The table lists this clone with a count of one. This chain joins TRBV5-1 and TRBJ1-4; TRBD1 might be the D (6 bases). The ends were cut back, 5 bases at V and 8 bases at J, with 13 bases in the middle. In germline, CDR1 is SGHRS, CDR2 YFSETQ. The CDR3 is 13 amino acids. This CDR3 is CASSPQGREKLFF. The DNA for the CDR3 is TGCGCCAGCAGTCCACAGGGTCGGGAAAAACTGTTTTTT.

The CDR3, as DNA: TGTGCCAGCAGCGACGGGACTAGCGGGGGTTCCTACAATGAGCAGTTCTTC. Its protein is CASSDGTSGGSYNEQFF. The J gene is TRBJ2-1, the V gene TRBV21-1; TRBD2, as called in the table, went unchecked against the DNA. TRBV21-1 is a known pseudogene. The CDR3 length is 17 residues.

The chain has TRBV18 and TRBJ2-5; D call uncertain. Germline values: CDR1 KGHSH, CDR2 LQKENI. Trimming stripped 3 bases from V and 5 bases from J, with 10 bases between. This CDR3 region has 13 residues. DNA for the CDR3: TGTGCCAGCTCACCGCCCATAGAGGAGACCCAGTACTTC. It is translated as CASSPPIEETQYF. Together with reference TRBV18 and TRBJ2-5, the CDR3 gives the full variable domain: NAGVMQNPRHLVRRRGQEARLRCSPMKGHSHVYWYRQLPEEGLKFMVYLQKENIIDESGMPKERFSAEFPKEGPSILRIQQVVRGDSAAYFCASSPPIEETQYFGPGTRLLVL.

In nucleotides, the CDR3 is TGTGCCAGCAGCTTAGAAGGGGGGGGTGAGCAGTTCTTC. Its translation is CASSLEGGGEQFF. The chain links TRBV7-6 to TRBJ2-1; D might be TRBD2 (7 bases). Germline V gene data show CDR1 as SGHVS and CDR2 as FNYEAQ. This CDR3 has 13 amino acids. Trimming stripped 1 base from V and 9 bases from J, with 10 bases between.

This sequence joins TRBV2 and TRBJ2-3; 7 nucleotides align to TRBD1. Germline CDR1 is SNHLY and CDR2 is FYNNEI. The junction had 7 bases not matched to a gene; V was cut back by 6 bases and J by 1 base. The CDR3 runs to 15 residues. CDR3 nucleotide sequence: TGTGCCAGCAGCCTCACAGGGGACCGCACAGATACGCAGTATTTT. Amino acid sequence: CASSLTGDRTDTQYF.

The V gene is TRBV19, the J gene TRBJ1-6, with D unclear. V was shortened by 8 bases and J by 10 bases, with 15 bases between the two germline ends. The CDR3 length is 13 residues. The germline gives CDR1 LNHDA, CDR2 SQIVND (reference sequence). The CDR3 DNA reads as TGTGCCAGTGTCCTAAACGCCGCATCACCCCTCCACTTT. It translates to CASVLNAASPLHF.

The CDR3 DNA is TGTGCCAGCAGTGATGGGCCTGCCAAAAACATTCAGTACTTC. Protein product: CASSDGPAKNIQYF. The chain uses TRBV2 and TRBJ2-4; no clear D gene. The CDR3 contains 14 residues. Trimming took 3 bases from V and 1 from J, leaving 7 bases between them. The germline gives CDR1 SNHLY, CDR2 FYNNEI. Complete variable domain (other parts from reference TRBV2 and TRBJ2-4): EPEVTQTPSHQVTQMGQEVILRCVPISNHLYFYWYRQILGQKVEFLVSFYNNEISEKSEIFDDQFSVERPDGSNFTLKIRSTKLEDSAMYFCASSDGPAKNIQYFGAGTRLSVL.

The chain uses TRBV2 and TRBJ1-1; 7 bases align to TRBD1. J gave up 7 bases and V 0 bases, and 5 bases lay outside the gene matches. In germline, CDR1 is SNHLY, CDR2 FYNNEI. The CDR3 is 14 residues long. The DNA of the CDR3 is TGTGCCAGCAGTGAAGCCAGACAGGGCATTGAAGCTTTCTTT. Translation: CASSEARQGIEAFF.